A selection of T cell receptor beta chains follows, all from one sample in a study of prognosis after radiotherapy for stage I lung cancer. TCRdb independently ran MiXCR on the multiplex PCR reads; one entry per CDR3 protein. This sample yields 45,000 to 70,000 distinct CDR3 sequences, of which around 27% are seen a single time; around 8.1% belongs to the top ten. This specimen consisted of PBMCs, obtained before or after stereotactic body radiation therapy (not recorded which). These receptor sequences come from a donor aged 50 or older with non-small cell lung cancer. The CDR3 runs from the conserved cysteine through the conserved F or W. D genes are given only for firm matches. Size values are once, few and many counts, or a class for expanded clones, and some rows have none.

d_gene | j_gene | abundance | len | v_gene | CDR3nt | CDR3aa
. | TRBJ1-2 | many | 11 | TRBV6-1 | TGTGCCAGCGGGGACATGGTTGGCTACACCTTC | CASGDMVGYTF
TRBD1 | TRBJ1-2 | many | 12 | TRBV20-1 | TGCAGTGCTCCGACAGGGGCCTATGGCTACACCTTC | CSAPTGAYGYTF
TRBD1 | TRBJ1-2 | many | 18 | TRBV7-8 | TGTGCCAGCAGCTTAGGGCCAGATAGCGGGACAGCTTCTTATGGCTACACCTTC | CASSLGPDSGTASYGYTF
TRBD2 | TRBJ2-7 | many | 14 | TRBV20-1 | TGCAGTGCCCTACGAGCGGGGGGGACCTACGAGCAGTACTTC | CSALRAGGTYEQYF
. | TRBJ2-7 | . | 15 | TRBV6-1 | TGTGCCAGCAGCTTGCAGGGAGAGGGGGCCTACGAGCAGTACTTC | CASSLQGEGAYEQYF
TRBD1 | TRBJ1-4 | . | 15 | TRBV3-1 | TGTGCCAGCAGCCAAACCGGGACAGGGGGGGTAAAACTGTTTTTT | CASSQTGTGGVKLFF
TRBD1 | TRBJ2-6 | many | 19 | TRBV6-5 | TGTGCCAGCAGTTACTTGCCGGGACAGGGGGCGGGTGGGGCCAACGTCCTGACTTTC | CASSYLPGQGAGGANVLTF
TRBD1 | TRBJ2-7 | many | 18 | TRBV7-9 | TGTGCCAGCAGCTCAGGACAGGGAGGTAACCTGGGCTCCTACGAGCAGTACTTC | CASSSGQGGNLGSYEQYF
TRBD1 | TRBJ2-7 | many | 14 | TRBV4-1 | TGCGCCAGCAGCCAACAGGGGGCTACGGGGGAGCAGTACTTC | CASSQQGATGEQYF
. | TRBJ2-7 | many | 13 | TRBV5-1 | TGCGCCAGCAGCTTGACGGCCGGCAGCGAGCAGTACTTC | CASSLTAGSEQYF
. | TRBJ2-3 | many | 15 | TRBV5-1 | TGCGCCAGCAGCTTGGTGGGGGCGGAATTAGATACGCAGTATTTT | CASSLVGAELDTQYF
. | TRBJ1-2 | many | 14 | TRBV6-1 | TGTGCCAGCAGTGAAATTGCAGCAACAAGCGGCTACACCTTC | CASSEIAATSGYTF
. | TRBJ2-5 | many | 11 | TRBV5-1 | TGCGCCAGCAGCTCACAAGAGACCCAGTACTTC | CASSSQETQYF
. | TRBJ2-6 | many | 17 | TRBV5-6 | TGTGCCAGCAGCTTGGTGGGACAAAGAACTGGGGCCAACGTCCTGACTTTC | CASSLVGQRTGANVLTF
. | TRBJ2-2 | . | 13 | TRBV11-3 | TGTGCCAGTAGCTTTTTCCCCACCTGGGAGCTGTTTTTT | CASSFFPTWELFF
TRBD1 | TRBJ1-2 | many | 16 | TRBV4-1 | TGCGCCAGCAGCCAATGGGACAGGGTGGATTTGCGTGGCTACACCTTC | CASSQWDRVDLRGYTF
. | TRBJ1-5 | many | 13 | TRBV4-3 | TGCGCCAGCAGCCGCGAGATGGAACAGCCCCAGCATTTT | CASSREMEQPQHF
TRBD1 | TRBJ1-2 | . | 15 | TRBV7-2 | TGTGCCACCAGCTTAGAAGGGGGCGACGGCTATGTCTACACCTTC | CATSLEGGDGYVYTF
. | TRBJ1-1 | many | 13 | TRBV27 | TGTGCCAGCAGCCCATACCAAAACACTGAAGCTTTCTTT | CASSPYQNTEAFF
TRBD1 | TRBJ2-7 | many | 14 | TRBV11-2 | TGTGCCAGCAGCGAAGGGACAGGGACCTACGAGCAGTACTTC | CASSEGTGTYEQYF
. | TRBJ1-1 | . | 14 | TRBV20-1 | TGCAGTGCTAGTCATATTACATTGAACACTGAAGCTTTCTTT | CSASHITLNTEAFF
TRBD1 | TRBJ1-3 | many | 14 | TRBV10-3 | TGTGCCATCAGTGGGACAGGGCGCTCTGACACCATATATTTT | CAISGTGRSDTIYF
TRBD1 | TRBJ1-2 | many | 13 | TRBV30 | TGTGCCTGGAGTACGACAGGGTTTATTGGCTACACCTTC | CAWSTTGFIGYTF
. | TRBJ2-5 | many | 14 | TRBV6-1 | TGTGCCAGCAGTGCGGGACGGATTCAAGAGACCCAGTACTTC | CASSAGRIQETQYF
. | TRBJ1-1 | many | 12 | TRBV25-1 | TGTGCCAGCAGTGCAGGGGTGACTGAAGCTTTCTTT | CASSAGVTEAFF
. | TRBJ2-1 | many | 14 | TRBV11-2 | TGTGCCAGCAGCTTAGCGGGGGACTACAATGAGCAGTTCTTC | CASSLAGDYNEQFF
. | TRBJ2-1 | many | 15 | TRBV19 | TGTGCCAGTAGTATAGCGGCAGGCTCCTACAATGAGCAGTTCTTC | CASSIAAGSYNEQFF
. | TRBJ1-3 | many | 14 | TRBV30 | TGTGCCTGGATGGGGGTGGGGTCTGGAAACACCATATATTTT | CAWMGVGSGNTIYF
. | TRBJ1-6 | many | 16 | TRBV6-1 | TGTGCCACCTCCCAGGGGTCGAGCTCCTATAATTCACCCCTCCACTTT | CATSQGSSSYNSPLHF
. | TRBJ2-7 | many | 15 | TRBV7-8 | TGTGCCAGCAGCTTAGAGACTGAGAGGTCCTACGAGCAGTACTTC | CASSLETERSYEQYF
TRBD1 | TRBJ2-5 | many | 14 | TRBV6-2/TRBV6-3 | TGTGCCAGCAGTCCCCCGGGACAGGGCGAGACCCAGTACTTC | CASSPPGQGETQYF
. | TRBJ1-2 | many | 16 | TRBV19 | TGTGCCAGTAGTCCCCGGGACGGATACCTCAACTATGGCTACACCTTC | CASSPRDGYLNYGYTF
. | TRBJ1-2 | many | 15 | TRBV28 | TGTGCCAGCACCTCAGGGGCGGCGGCTAACTATGGCTACACCTTC | CASTSGAAANYGYTF
TRBD2 | TRBJ2-3 | many | 14 | TRBV2 | TGTGCCAGCCGTAGCGGGGGCGGCACAGATACGCAGTATTTT | CASRSGGGTDTQYF
TRBD2 | TRBJ2-3 | . | 19 | TRBV20-1 | TGCAGTGCAAATGCCCCTGTGACTAGCGGGGTGGTGGGGACAGATACGCAGTATTTT | CSANAPVTSGVVGTDTQYF
TRBD1 | TRBJ2-1 | many | 14 | TRBV11-3 | TGTGCCAGCAGCTTAGGCGGACAGGGAACCTTGCAGTTCTTC | CASSLGGQGTLQFF
. | TRBJ2-7 | many | 15 | TRBV7-2 | TGTGCCAGCAGCTTAATGGGTAGAAGTCCCTACGAGCAGTACTTC | CASSLMGRSPYEQYF
. | TRBJ2-6 | many | 16 | TRBV27 | TGTGCCAGCAGTGGGGACGGAGCCTCTGGGGCCAACGTCCTGACTTTC | CASSGDGASGANVLTF
. | TRBJ2-3 | many | 14 | TRBV6-9 | TGTGCCAGCAGTTACATTGTGGTGCCAGATACGCAGTATTTT | CASSYIVVPDTQYF
TRBD1 | TRBJ2-2 | . | 16 | TRBV6-1 | TGTGCCAGCAGTGAACGGGACAGGGGGAACTCAGGGGAGCTGTTTTTT | CASSERDRGNSGELFF
TRBD1 | TRBJ1-2 | many | 15 | TRBV10-3 | TGTGCCATCAGTGATGCAGGGGGCAGGCTTTATGGCTACACCTTC | CAISDAGGRLYGYTF
TRBD2 | TRBJ2-1 | . | 14 | TRBV6-1 | TGTGCCAGACTAGCGGGGGGACTTTACAATGAGCAGTTCTTC | CARLAGGLYNEQFF
. | TRBJ1-4 | many | 18 | TRBV3-1 | TGTGCCAGCAGCCAAGGAACAGGTGGAGGGGTTTCCAATGAAAAACTGTTTTTT | CASSQGTGGGVSNEKLFF
. | TRBJ1-6 | many | 16 | TRBV11-2 | TGTGCCAGCAGCCGAGTGGGGGGCAGCTATAATTCACCCCTCCACTTT | CASSRVGGSYNSPLHF
. | TRBJ2-5 | many | 15 | TRBV7-2 | TGTGCCAGCAGCTCCCCGGGAGGGGGCGCAGAGACCCAGTACTTC | CASSSPGGGAETQYF
. | TRBJ1-2 | many | 12 | TRBV2 | TGTGCCAGCAGTGTTGAGGGGTATGGCTACACCTTC | CASSVEGYGYTF
TRBD1 | TRBJ2-5 | many | 15 | TRBV24-1 | TGTGCCACCAGTGATACCCGGACAGGCCGGGAGACCCAGTACTTC | CATSDTRTGRETQYF